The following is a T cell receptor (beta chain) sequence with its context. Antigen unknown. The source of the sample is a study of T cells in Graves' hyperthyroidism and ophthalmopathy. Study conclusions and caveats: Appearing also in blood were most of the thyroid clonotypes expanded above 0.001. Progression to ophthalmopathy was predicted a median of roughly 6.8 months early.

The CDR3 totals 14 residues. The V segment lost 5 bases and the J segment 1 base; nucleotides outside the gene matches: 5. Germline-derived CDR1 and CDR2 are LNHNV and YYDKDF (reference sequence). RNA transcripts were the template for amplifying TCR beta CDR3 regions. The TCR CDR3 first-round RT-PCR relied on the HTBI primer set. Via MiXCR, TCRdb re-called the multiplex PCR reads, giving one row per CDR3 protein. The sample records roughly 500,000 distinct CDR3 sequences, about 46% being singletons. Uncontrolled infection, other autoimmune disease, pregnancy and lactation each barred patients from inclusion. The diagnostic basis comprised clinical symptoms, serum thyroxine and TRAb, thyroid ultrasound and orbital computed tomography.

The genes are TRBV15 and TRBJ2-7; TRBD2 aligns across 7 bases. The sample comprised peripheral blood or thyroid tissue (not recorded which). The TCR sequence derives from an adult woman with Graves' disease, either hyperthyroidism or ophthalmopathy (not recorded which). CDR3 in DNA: TGTGCCACCAGCCGAAGAGCGGGATCCTACGAGCAGTACTTC. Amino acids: CATSRRAGSYEQYF.